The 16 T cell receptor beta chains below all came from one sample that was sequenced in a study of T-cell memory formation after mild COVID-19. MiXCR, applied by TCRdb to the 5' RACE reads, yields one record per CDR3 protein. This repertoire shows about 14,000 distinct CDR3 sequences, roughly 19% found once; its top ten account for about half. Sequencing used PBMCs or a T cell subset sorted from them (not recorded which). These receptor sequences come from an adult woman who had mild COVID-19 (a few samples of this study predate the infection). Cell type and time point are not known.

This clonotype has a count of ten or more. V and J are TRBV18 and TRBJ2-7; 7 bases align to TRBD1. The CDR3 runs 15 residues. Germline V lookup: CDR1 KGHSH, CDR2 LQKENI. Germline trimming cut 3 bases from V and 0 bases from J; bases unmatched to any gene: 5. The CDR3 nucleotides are TGTGCCAGCTCACCTGGGACAGTTAGCTCCTACGAGCAGTACTTC. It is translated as CASSPGTVSSYEQYF. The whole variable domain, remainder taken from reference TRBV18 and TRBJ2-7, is NAGVMQNPRHLVRRRGQEARLRCSPMKGHSHVYWYRQLPEEGLKFMVYLQKENIIDESGMPKERFSAEFPKEGPSILRIQQVVRGDSAAYFCASSPGTVSSYEQYFGPGTRLTVT.

The CDR3 here is CATSDLSENRDGYEQYV. DNA for the CDR3: TGTGCCACCAGTGATTTGTCTGAGAACAGGGACGGCTACGAGCAGTACGTC. The V gene is TRBV24-1, the J gene TRBJ2-7; TRBD1 is a possible D gene (6 bases). Per the germline V gene, CDR1 is KGHDR and CDR2 is SFDVKD. The V end lost 0 bases, the J end lost 3 bases, and 17 bases lay between the germline ends. The CDR3 runs to 17 residues.

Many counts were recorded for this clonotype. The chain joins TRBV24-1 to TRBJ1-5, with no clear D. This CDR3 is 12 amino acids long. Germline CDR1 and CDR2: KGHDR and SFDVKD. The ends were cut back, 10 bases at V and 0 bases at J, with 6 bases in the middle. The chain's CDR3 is CATSNSNQPQHF. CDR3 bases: TGTGCCACGAGCAATAGCAATCAGCCCCAGCATTTT.

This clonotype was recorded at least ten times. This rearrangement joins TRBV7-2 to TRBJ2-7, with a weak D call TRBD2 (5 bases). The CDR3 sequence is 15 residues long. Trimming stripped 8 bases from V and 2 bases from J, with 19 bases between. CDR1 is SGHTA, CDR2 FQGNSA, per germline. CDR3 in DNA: TGTGCCAGCCACCACGGGGAGACTATACCCTACGAGCAGTACTTC. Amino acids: CASHHGETIPYEQYF.

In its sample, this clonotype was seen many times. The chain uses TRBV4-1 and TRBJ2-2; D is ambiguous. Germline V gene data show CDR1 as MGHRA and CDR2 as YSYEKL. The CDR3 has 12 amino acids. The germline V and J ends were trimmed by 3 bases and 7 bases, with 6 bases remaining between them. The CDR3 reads CASSQGIGELFF. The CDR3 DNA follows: TGCGCCAGCAGCCAGGGTATCGGGGAGCTGTTTTTT.

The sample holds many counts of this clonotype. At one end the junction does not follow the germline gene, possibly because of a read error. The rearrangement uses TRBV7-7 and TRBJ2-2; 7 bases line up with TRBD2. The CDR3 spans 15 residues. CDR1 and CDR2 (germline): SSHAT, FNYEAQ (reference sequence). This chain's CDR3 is CASRRSGKNTGELFF. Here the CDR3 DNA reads TGTGCTAGCAGGAGGAGCGGGAAGAACACCGGGGAGCTGTTTTTT.

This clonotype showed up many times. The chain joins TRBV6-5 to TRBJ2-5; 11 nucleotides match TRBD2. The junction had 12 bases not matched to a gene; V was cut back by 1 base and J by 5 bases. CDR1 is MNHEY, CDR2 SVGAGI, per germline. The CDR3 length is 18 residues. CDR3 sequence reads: CASSYWGTSGPLRETQYF. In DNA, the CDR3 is TGTGCCAGCAGTTACTGGGGGACTAGCGGACCGCTACGGGAGACCCAGTACTTC.

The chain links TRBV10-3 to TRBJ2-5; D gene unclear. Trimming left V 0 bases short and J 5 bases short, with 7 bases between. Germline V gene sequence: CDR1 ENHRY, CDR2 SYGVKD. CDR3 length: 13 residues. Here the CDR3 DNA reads TGTGCCATCAGTGAGTCCGAGGTCGAGACCCAGTACTTC. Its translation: CAISESEVETQYF.

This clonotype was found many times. This CDR3 is CSVEYQTGGSYEQYF. The CDR3 bases are TGCAGCGTTGAATACCAAACAGGGGGCTCTTACGAGCAGTACTTC. The rearrangement links TRBV29-1 to TRBJ2-7; 9 bases map to TRBD1. This CDR3 contains 15 residues. The germline CDR1 and CDR2 sequences are SQVTM and ANQGSEA. The junction had 9 bases not matched to a gene; V was cut back by 2 bases and J by 4 bases.

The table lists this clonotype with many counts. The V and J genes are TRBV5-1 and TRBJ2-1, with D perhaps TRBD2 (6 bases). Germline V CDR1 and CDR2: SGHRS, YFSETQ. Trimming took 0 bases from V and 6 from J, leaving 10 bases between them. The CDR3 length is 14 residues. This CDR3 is CASSLGRGLNEQFF. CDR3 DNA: TGCGCCAGCAGCTTGGGGAGGGGACTCAATGAGCAGTTCTTC.

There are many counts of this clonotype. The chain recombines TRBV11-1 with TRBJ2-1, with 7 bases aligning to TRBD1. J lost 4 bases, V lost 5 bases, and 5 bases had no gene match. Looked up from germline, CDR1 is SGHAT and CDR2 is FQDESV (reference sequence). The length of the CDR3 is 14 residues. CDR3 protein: CASSPDRLYNEQFF. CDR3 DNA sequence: TGTGCCAGCAGCCCGGACAGGCTTTACAATGAGCAGTTCTTC. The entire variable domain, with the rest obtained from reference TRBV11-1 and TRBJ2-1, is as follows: EAEVAQSPRYKITEKSQAVAFWCDPISGHATLYWYRQILGQGPELLVQFQDESVVDDSQLPKDRFSAERLKGVDSTLKIQPAELGDSAMYLCASSPDRLYNEQFFGPGTRLTVL.

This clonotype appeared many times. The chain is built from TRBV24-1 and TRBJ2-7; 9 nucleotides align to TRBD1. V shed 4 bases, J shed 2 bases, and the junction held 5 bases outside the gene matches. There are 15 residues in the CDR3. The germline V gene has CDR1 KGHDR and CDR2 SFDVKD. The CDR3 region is CATSEGQGNPYEQYF. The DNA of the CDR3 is TGTGCCACCAGTGAAGGACAGGGGAACCCCTACGAGCAGTACTTC.

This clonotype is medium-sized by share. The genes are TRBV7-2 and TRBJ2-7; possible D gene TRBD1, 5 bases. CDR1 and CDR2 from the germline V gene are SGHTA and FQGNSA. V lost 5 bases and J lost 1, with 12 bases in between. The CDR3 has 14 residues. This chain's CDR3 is CASSLVDKSYEQYF. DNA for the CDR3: TGTGCCAGCAGCCTAGTGGACAAATCCTACGAGCAGTACTTC. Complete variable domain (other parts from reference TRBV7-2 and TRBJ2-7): GAGVSQSPSNKVTEKGKDVELRCDPISGHTALYWYRQSLGQGLEFLIYFQGNSAPDKSGLPSDRFSAERTGGSVSTLTIQRTQQEDSAVYLCASSLVDKSYEQYFGPGTRLTVT.

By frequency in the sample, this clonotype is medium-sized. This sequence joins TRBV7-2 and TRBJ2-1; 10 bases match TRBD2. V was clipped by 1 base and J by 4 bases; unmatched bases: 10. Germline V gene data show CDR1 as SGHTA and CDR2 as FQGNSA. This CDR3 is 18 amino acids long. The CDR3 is CASSLVGQRGGLYNEQFF. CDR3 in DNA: TGTGCCAGCAGCTTAGTCGGCCAGCGGGGGGGCCTATACAATGAGCAGTTCTTC. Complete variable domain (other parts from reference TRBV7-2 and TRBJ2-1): GAGVSQSPSNKVTEKGKDVELRCDPISGHTALYWYRQSLGQGLEFLIYFQGNSAPDKSGLPSDRFSAERTGGSVSTLTIQRTQQEDSAVYLCASSLVGQRGGLYNEQFFGPGTRLTVL.

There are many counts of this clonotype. The CDR3 reads CASSPSGDAKKLFF. The CDR3 bases are TGTGCCAGCAGCCCCTCCGGGGATGCGAAAAAACTGTTTTTT. The chain links TRBV13 to TRBJ1-4; no definite D call. V dropped 5 bases and J dropped 9 bases, with 16 bases sitting between them. Germline V lookup: CDR1 PRHDT, CDR2 FYEKMQ (reference sequence). This CDR3 has 14 residues.

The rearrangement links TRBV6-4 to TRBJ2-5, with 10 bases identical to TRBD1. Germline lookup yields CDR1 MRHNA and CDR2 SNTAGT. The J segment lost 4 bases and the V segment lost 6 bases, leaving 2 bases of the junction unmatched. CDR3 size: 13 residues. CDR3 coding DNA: TGTGCCAGCAGCCGGGACAGGGGAGAGACCCAGTACTTC. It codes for CASSRDRGETQYF.